Below, 9 T cell receptor beta chains from the same sample are listed, as sequenced in a study of blood T cell repertoires in COVID-19. The method was immunoSEQ multiplex PCR; TCRdb's version includes in-frame clones alone and lacks a portion of them. The sample includes some 160,000 clones, more than 75% of them seen just once. The sequenced material came from peripheral blood. All receptors derive from a man in his sixties with acute or convalescent COVID-19.

The chain couples TRBV9 to TRBJ1-2; 7 bases fit TRBD1. The ends lost 0 bases at V and 3 bases at J; junction bases unmatched: 8. Germline loops: CDR1 SGDLS, CDR2 YYNGEE. This CDR3 has 16 amino acids. The CDR3 loop is CASSVDRQGGDYGYTF. In DNA form, the CDR3 reads TGTGCCAGCAGCGTAGATCGACAGGGCGGAGACTATGGCTACACCTTC.

The CDR3 here is CASSTQFVAGNTIYF. Here the CDR3 DNA reads TGTGCCAGCAGCACCCAATTCGTAGCTGGAAACACCATATATTTT. The gene calls are TRBV7-8 and TRBJ1-3; D gene uncertain. There are 15 residues in the CDR3. Germline lookup yields CDR1 SGHVS and CDR2 FQNEAQ. V lost 5 bases and J 2 bases, leaving 13 bases between the germline ends.

The genes are TRBV24-1 and TRBJ2-2, with D possibly matching TRBD1 (5 bases). Trimming cost V 4 bases and J 3 bases, with 11 bases left between them. Germline loops: CDR1 KGHDR, CDR2 SFDVKD. The CDR3 length is 15 residues. The CDR3 loop reads CATSEVDRDTGELFF. CDR3 bases: TGTGCCACCAGTGAGGTCGACAGAGACACCGGGGAGCTGTTTTTT.

The rearrangement uses TRBV10-2 and TRBJ2-1; TRBD2 aligns across 9 bases. The CDR3 covers 16 residues. Looked up from germline, CDR1 is WSHSY and CDR2 is SAAADI. V shed 3 bases and J 6 bases; nucleotides not matched to a gene: 9. CDR3 loop: CASSEGASGMSNEQFF. DNA for the CDR3: TGCGCCAGCAGTGAAGGGGCTAGCGGGATGTCCAATGAGCAGTTCTTC.

CDR3 loop: CASSEVWDYVSYEQYF. As DNA, the CDR3 is TGTGCCAGCAGTGAAGTTTGGGACTACGTCTCCTACGAGCAGTACTTC. This chain connects TRBV6-1 to TRBJ2-7, with 7 bases aligning to TRBD2. This CDR3 is built from 16 residues. Germline assignment: CDR1 MNHNS and CDR2 SASEGT. V trimming: 1 base; J trimming: 0 bases; junction bases outside the gene matches: 6.

The gene calls are TRBV18 and TRBJ2-1; the D gene is possibly TRBD1 (6 bases). The germline gives CDR1 KGHSH, CDR2 LQKENI. V lost 6 bases and J 7 bases, leaving 10 bases between the germline ends. This CDR3 has 12 amino acids. This chain's CDR3 is CASSQQGNEQFF. The CDR3 DNA is TGTGCCAGCTCTCAACAGGGAAATGAGCAGTTCTTC.

The V gene is TRBV27, the J gene TRBJ2-1; the match to TRBD2 covers 10 bases. The junction had 18 bases not matched to a gene; V was cut back by 7 bases and J by 0 bases. The CDR3 is made up of 20 amino acids. Germline assignment: CDR1 MNHEY and CDR2 SMNVEV (reference sequence). CDR3 DNA sequence: TGTGCCAGCACCTTAATCGGGCTAGCGGGAGTCCTGAGCTCCTACAATGAGCAGTTCTTC. Translated: CASTLIGLAGVLSSYNEQFF.

This chain joins TRBV5-4 and TRBJ1-2; the D gene is possibly TRBD1 (5 bases). The germline V and J ends were trimmed by 2 bases and 3 bases, with 17 bases remaining between them. CDR1 SGHNT and CDR2 YYREEE come from the germline V gene (reference sequence). The CDR3 runs 16 residues. The chain's CDR3 is CASSFRTGGVDYGYTF. CDR3 nucleotide sequence: TGTGCCAGCAGCTTTCGGACGGGGGGTGTAGACTATGGCTACACCTTC.

This chain uses TRBV6-4 with TRBJ2-1, with a weak D call TRBD1 (6 bases). CDR1 is MRHNA and CDR2 is SNTAGT in the germline V gene. CDR3 length: 15 residues. V lost 6 bases to trimming and J lost 5 bases, with 17 bases between them. CDR3 in amino acids: CASRKRDTENNEQFF. The CDR3 DNA sequence: TGTGCCAGCAGGAAACGGGACACGGAGAACAATGAGCAGTTCTTC.